A selection of T cell receptor beta chains follows, all from one sample in a study of T cells in Graves' hyperthyroidism and ophthalmopathy. TCRdb re-derived calls from the multiplex PCR reads in MiXCR, one entry per CDR3 protein. The sample lists about 660,000 distinct CDR3 sequences, about 45% occurring once. The sequencing sample was made of peripheral blood or thyroid tissue (not recorded which). The receptors come from an adult man with Graves' disease, either hyperthyroidism or ophthalmopathy (not recorded which). Each CDR3 is given with its conserved first and last residue. D genes are given only for firm matches. Clone size is given for some rows only: seen once, a few or many times, or a class if the clone is expanded.

V	size	J	D	DNA	CDR3
TRBV7-9	many	TRBJ1-3	NA	TGTGCCAGCAGTCGCACTGGAAACACCATATATTTT	CASSRTGNTIYF
TRBV19	few	TRBJ2-7	NA	TGTGCCAGTAGTACCCGACCGGGCCCCTACGAGCAGTACTTC	CASSTRPGPYEQYF
TRBV6-1	many	TRBJ1-4	TRBD1	TGTGCCAGCAGTGTGGGACAGGGGGCGGAAAAACTGTTTTTT	CASSVGQGAEKLFF
TRBV7-9	NA	TRBJ1-1	NA	TGTGCCAGCAGCCCCGAAACGGGAACCTCGAACACTGAAGCTTTCTTT	CASSPETGTSNTEAFF
TRBV29-1	NA	TRBJ2-1	NA	TGCAGCGTTGAGATCCGGATCGGGGAGCAGTTCTTC	CSVEIRIGEQFF
TRBV7-8	few	TRBJ1-1	NA	TGTGCCAGCAGCTTAGGGGGGATAGGGGAAGCTTTCTTT	CASSLGGIGEAFF
TRBV12-3/TRBV12-4	many	TRBJ1-3	NA	TGTGCCAGCAGGCTAGCCTTGCCGGGAAACACCATATATTTT	CASRLALPGNTIYF
TRBV7-9	many	TRBJ1-3	NA	TGTGCCAGCAGCTTAGCGCCCGCAGGACTTGGTTTCGGAAACACCATATATTTT	CASSLAPAGLGFGNTIYF
TRBV5-4	many	TRBJ2-6	NA	TGTGCCAGCAGCTCCCCCGTGGTACCAGCTGGGGCCAACGTCCTGACTTTC	CASSSPVVPAGANVLTF
TRBV24-1	once	TRBJ2-7	NA	TGTGCCACCAGTGATCCCTCTGACAGTCGCTACGAGCAGTACTTC	CATSDPSDSRYEQYF
TRBV7-6	few	TRBJ2-5	NA	TGTGCCAGCAGCTTGGGGGGGGCACAGCCCCAGTACTTC	CASSLGGAQPQYF
TRBV24-1	many	TRBJ1-5	NA	TGTGCCACCAGTGATTTGGCAGGGACGGGCAATCAGCCCCAGCATTTT	CATSDLAGTGNQPQHF
TRBV12-3/TRBV12-4	few	TRBJ1-5	TRBD1	TGTGCCAGCAGCCGAGGCAGGGGGCTCAATCAGCCCCAGCATTTT	CASSRGRGLNQPQHF
TRBV7-3	NA	TRBJ2-5	TRBD1	TGTGCCAGCAGCTTGACAGGGGGGCGGCCCCAGTACTTC	CASSLTGGRPQYF
TRBV2	NA	TRBJ1-1	NA	TGTGCCAGAAGACAGAGGGAGAACACTGAAGCTTTCTTT	CARRQRENTEAFF
TRBV10-2	NA	TRBJ2-7	TRBD1	TGCGCCAGCAGTTGGACAGGGGAGTCCTACGAGCAGTACTTC	CASSWTGESYEQYF
TRBV7-9	many	TRBJ2-7	TRBD2	TGTGCCAGCAACCTTACCGGGACTAGCGGGAACGAGCAGTACTTC	CASNLTGTSGNEQYF
TRBV20-1	NA	TRBJ2-3	TRBD2	TGCAGTGCTAGAGCATACCTAGCGGGGGGGAGCACAGATACGCAGTATTTT	CSARAYLAGGSTDTQYF
TRBV11-2	NA	TRBJ1-6	NA	TGTGCCAGCATTCTGAGCGAGGGGCATTCACCCCTCCACTTT	CASILSEGHSPLHF
TRBV5-1	many	TRBJ1-6	TRBD1	TGCGCCAGCAGCTACAGGGGCAGCGATTCACCCCTCCACTTT	CASSYRGSDSPLHF
TRBV29-1	NA	TRBJ1-1	NA	TGCAGAGGGGCTACTGAAGCTTTCTTT	CRGATEAFF
TRBV2	once	TRBJ2-5	NA	TGTGCCAGCAGTGAATGGGGCCAGACCCAGTACTTC	CASSEWGQTQYF
TRBV7-2	NA	TRBJ2-2	NA	TGTGCCAGCAGCCCATGGACAGGGGAGCTGTTTTTT	CASSPWTGELFF
TRBV2	NA	TRBJ1-1	NA	TGTGCCAGTAGGAAAGGACAGTTGGTTAACACTGAAGCTTTCTTT	CASRKGQLVNTEAFF
TRBV7-8	NA	TRBJ1-2	NA	TGTGCCAGCAGCTTAGTGACACAGACTAACTATGGCTACACCTTC	CASSLVTQTNYGYTF
TRBV29-1	NA	TRBJ1-4	NA	TGCAGCGTTCCGGGTAGAGATGAAAAACTGTTTTTT	CSVPGRDEKLFF
TRBV7-6	NA	TRBJ1-4	NA	TGTGCCAGCAGCCAAGATCCCGGGGAGGGTGATGAAAAACTGTTTTTT	CASSQDPGEGDEKLFF
TRBV6-5	few	TRBJ1-1	NA	TGTGCCAGCAGTTACGCGGACAGCTTGGGCACTGAAGCTTTCTTT	CASSYADSLGTEAFF
TRBV5-1	NA	TRBJ1-2	TRBD1	TGCGCCAGCAGCTTGTCTGGACAGGCTGATGGCTACACCTTC	CASSLSGQADGYTF
TRBV10-3	few	TRBJ1-6	TRBD1	TGTGCCAGCAGCCGACAGGGGTTGGGACGCTCCTATAATTCACCCCTCCACTTT	CASSRQGLGRSYNSPLHF
TRBV10-2	NA	TRBJ1-6	TRBD1	TGCGCCAGCAGGGACCTGTTCGGGACAGGGGATTTATCTAATTCACCCCTCCACTTT	CASRDLFGTGDLSNSPLHF
TRBV5-5	NA	TRBJ1-1	NA	TGTGCCAGCAGCCAAGAGGGGGAGACGATCCCTGAAGCTTTCTTT	CASSQEGETIPEAFF
TRBV29-1	many	TRBJ1-3	NA	TGCAGCGTCGTAACAGATTCTGGAAACACCATATATTTT	CSVVTDSGNTIYF
TRBV6-5	many	TRBJ1-6	TRBD1	TGTGCCAGCAAATCGGACAGGGGGTGGGATTCACCCCTCCACTTT	CASKSDRGWDSPLHF
TRBV29-1	NA	TRBJ2-3	NA	TGCAGCGTTGATAGCAACCTTGGTGAAGATACGCAGTATTTT	CSVDSNLGEDTQYF
TRBV5-1	few	TRBJ2-2	NA	TGCGCCAGCAGCTTGGAGGGGTATACCGGGGAGCTGTTTTTT	CASSLEGYTGELFF
TRBV15	many	TRBJ1-3	NA	TGTGCCACCAGCCCCCGGTCTGGAAACACCATATATTTT	CATSPRSGNTIYF
TRBV19	many	TRBJ1-4	TRBD1	TGTGCCAGTAGTACACAGGGGGCGGATGAAAAACTGTTTTTT	CASSTQGADEKLFF
TRBV7-8	once	TRBJ1-6	NA	TGCGCCAGCAGGGAGGGCCAGGGTCCCAATTCACCCCTCCACTTT	CASREGQGPNSPLHF
TRBV29-1	many	TRBJ1-1	TRBD1	TGCAGCGCTAAGCCAGGGACAGGGGCTGAAGCTTTCTTT	CSAKPGTGAEAFF